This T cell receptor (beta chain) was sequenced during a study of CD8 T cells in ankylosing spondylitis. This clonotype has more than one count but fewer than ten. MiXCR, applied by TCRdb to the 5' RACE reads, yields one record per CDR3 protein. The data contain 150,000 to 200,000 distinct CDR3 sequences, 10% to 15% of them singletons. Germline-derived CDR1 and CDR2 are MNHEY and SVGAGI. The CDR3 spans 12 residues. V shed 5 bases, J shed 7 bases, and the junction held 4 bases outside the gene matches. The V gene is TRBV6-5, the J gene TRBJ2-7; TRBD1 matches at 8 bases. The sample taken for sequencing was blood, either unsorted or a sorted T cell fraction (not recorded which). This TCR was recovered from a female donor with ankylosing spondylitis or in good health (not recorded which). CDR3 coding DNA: TGTGCCAGCAGTCGACAGGGGAGGGAGCAGTACTTC. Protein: CASSRQGREQYF.